This T cell receptor beta chain was sequenced in a study of spatial heterogeneity in lung cancer. The CDR3 is made up of 15 amino acids. V lost 3 bases, J lost 5 bases, and 11 bases lay in between. The germline V gene encodes CDR1 PRHDT and CDR2 FYEKMQ (reference sequence). Regarding time point: sample taken at primary tumor resection. Tumor, nontumor lung or frozen PBMC supplied whole RNA, sequenced without sorting. This clonotype has a count of ten or more. TCRdb independently ran MiXCR on the 5' RACE reads; one entry per CDR3 protein. This sample carries about 11,000 distinct CDR3 sequences, less than 4.5% of them seen once, and the ten largest clones take 50% to 60%.

The clonotype was recovered from a female donor with early-stage non-small cell lung cancer. V gene TRBV13 combines with J gene TRBJ1-6; unclear D gene. Sample: PBMCs, taken at surgery. Here the CDR3 reads CASSFGRSNNSPLHF. The CDR3, as DNA: TGTGCCAGCAGCTTTGGGAGGTCCAATAATTCACCCCTCCACTTT.